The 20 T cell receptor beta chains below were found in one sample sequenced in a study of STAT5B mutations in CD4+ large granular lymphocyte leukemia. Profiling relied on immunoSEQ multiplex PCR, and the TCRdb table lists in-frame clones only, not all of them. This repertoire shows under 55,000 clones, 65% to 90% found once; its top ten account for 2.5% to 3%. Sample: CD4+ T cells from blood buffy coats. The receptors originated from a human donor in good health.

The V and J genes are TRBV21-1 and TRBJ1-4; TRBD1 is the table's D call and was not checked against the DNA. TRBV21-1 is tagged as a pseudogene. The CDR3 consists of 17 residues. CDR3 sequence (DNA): TGTGCCAGCAGCCCCGGGGCAGGGGGCGCTTGCCGAGAAAAACTGTTTTTT. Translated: CASSPGAGGACREKLFF.

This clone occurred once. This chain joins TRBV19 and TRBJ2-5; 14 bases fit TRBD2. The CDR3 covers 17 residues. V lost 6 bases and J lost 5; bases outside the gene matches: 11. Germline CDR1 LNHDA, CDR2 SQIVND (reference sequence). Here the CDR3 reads CASSRLAGGPRTETQYF. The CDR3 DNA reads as TGTGCCAGTAGCCGACTAGCGGGAGGGCCGAGGACGGAGACCCAGTACTTC.

DNA of the CDR3: TGTGCCAGCAGTGAAGACGAAGACAGGGTCATTGGCTACACCTTC. This gives the protein CASSEDEDRVIGYTF. The chain recombines TRBV2 with TRBJ1-2, with TRBD1 matching over 7 bases. The germline CDR1 and CDR2 sequences are SNHLY and FYNNEI. The CDR3 has 15 amino acids. Unmatched junction bases numbered 9, after V lost 1 base and J lost 7 bases.

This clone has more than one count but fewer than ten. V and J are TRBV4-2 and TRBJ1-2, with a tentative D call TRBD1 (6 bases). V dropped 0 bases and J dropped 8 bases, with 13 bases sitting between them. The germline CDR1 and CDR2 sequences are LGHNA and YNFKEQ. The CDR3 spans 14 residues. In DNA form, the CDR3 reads TGTGCCAGCAGCCAAGATCGCAGGGGTCGAGGCTACACCTTC. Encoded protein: CASSQDRRGRGYTF.

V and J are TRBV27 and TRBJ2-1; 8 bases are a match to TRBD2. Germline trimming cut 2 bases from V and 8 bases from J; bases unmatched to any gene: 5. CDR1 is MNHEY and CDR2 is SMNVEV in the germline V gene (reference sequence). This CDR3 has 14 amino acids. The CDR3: CASSLREGEYEQFF. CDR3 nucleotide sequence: TGTGCCAGCAGTTTACGGGAGGGGGAGTATGAGCAGTTCTTC.

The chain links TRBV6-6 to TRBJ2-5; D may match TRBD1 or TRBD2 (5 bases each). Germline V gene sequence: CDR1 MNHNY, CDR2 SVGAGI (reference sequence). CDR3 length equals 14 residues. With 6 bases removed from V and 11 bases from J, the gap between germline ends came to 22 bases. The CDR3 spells CASSSGRGHGEQYF. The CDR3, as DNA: TGTGCCAGCAGCTCAGGCCGGGGCCACGGGGAGCAGTACTTC.

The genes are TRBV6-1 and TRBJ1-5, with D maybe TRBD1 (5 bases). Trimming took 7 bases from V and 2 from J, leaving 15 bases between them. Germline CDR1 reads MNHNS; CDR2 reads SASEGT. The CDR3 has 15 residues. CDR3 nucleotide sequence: TGTGCCAGCAAACTACAGGACTTCCGCAATCAGCCCCAGCATTTT. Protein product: CASKLQDFRNQPQHF.

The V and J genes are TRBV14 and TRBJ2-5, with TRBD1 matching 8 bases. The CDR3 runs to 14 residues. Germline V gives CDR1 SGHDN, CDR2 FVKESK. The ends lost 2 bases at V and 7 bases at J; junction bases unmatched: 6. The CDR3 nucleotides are TGTGCCAGCAGCCAACGTGGGACAGGCGGGACCCAGTACTTC. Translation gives CASSQRGTGGTQYF.

The DNA of the CDR3 is TGTGCCAGTAGTGCCAGGACTAGCGGGAGAGGCGATGAGCAGTTCTTC. Amino acid sequence: CASSARTSGRGDEQFF. V is TRBV19 and J is TRBJ2-1, with TRBD2 matching 13 bases. The CDR3 extends over 16 amino acids. The junction had 9 bases not matched to a gene; V was cut back by 5 bases and J by 8 bases. Germline V lookup: CDR1 LNHDA, CDR2 SQIVND (reference sequence).

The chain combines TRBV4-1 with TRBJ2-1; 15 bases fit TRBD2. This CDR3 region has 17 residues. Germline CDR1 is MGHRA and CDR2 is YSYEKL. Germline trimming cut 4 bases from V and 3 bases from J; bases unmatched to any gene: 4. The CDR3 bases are TGCGCCAGCAGCCCTGGACTAGCGGGAGGGCGCTACAATGAGCAGTTCTTC. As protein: CASSPGLAGGRYNEQFF.

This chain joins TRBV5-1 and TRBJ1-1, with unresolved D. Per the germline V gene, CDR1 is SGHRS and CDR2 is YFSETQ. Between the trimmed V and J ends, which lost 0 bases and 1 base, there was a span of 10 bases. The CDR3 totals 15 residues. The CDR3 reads CASSLGGLTNTEAFF. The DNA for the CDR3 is TGCGCCAGCAGCTTGGGTGGACTTACGAACACTGAAGCTTTCTTT.

CDR3 amino acids: CASSKWGVVAGEGEQYF. In DNA form, the CDR3 reads TGTGCCAGCAGCAAGTGGGGCGTGGTAGCGGGAGAAGGTGAGCAGTACTTC. The V call is TRBV11-2, the J call TRBJ2-7; 9 bases agree with TRBD2. After removal of 5 bases from V and 7 bases from J, the junction contained 18 bases not matched to a gene. This CDR3 has 17 amino acids. The germline V gene has CDR1 SGHAT and CDR2 FQNNGV.

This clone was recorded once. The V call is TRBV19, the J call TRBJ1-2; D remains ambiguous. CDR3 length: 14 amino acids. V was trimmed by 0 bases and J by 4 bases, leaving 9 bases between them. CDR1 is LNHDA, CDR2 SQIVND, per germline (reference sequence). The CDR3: CASSIDLSVYGYTF. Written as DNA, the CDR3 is TGTGCCAGTAGTATAGATCTATCAGTCTATGGCTACACCTTC.

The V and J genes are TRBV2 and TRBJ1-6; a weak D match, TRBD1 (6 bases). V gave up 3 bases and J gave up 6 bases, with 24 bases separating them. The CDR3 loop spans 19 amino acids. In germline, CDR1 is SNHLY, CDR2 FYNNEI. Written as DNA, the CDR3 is TGTGCCAGCAGTGATTTTAGCTCGCTTCAGGGGCGGTTTAATTCACCCCTCCACTTT. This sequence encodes CASSDFSSLQGRFNSPLHF.

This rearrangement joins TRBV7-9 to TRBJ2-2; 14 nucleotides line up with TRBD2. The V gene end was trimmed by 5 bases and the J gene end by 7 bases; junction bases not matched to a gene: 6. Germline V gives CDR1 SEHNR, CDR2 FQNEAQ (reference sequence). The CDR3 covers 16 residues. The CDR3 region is CASSPGTSGSLGELFF. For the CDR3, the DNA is TGTGCCAGCAGCCCGGGGACTAGCGGGAGTCTCGGGGAGCTGTTTTTT.

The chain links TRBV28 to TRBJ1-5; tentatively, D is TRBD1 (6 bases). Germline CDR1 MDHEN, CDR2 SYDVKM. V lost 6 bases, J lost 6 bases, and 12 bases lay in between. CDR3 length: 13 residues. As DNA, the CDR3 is TGTGCCAGCAGGCGACAGGTTAGTCAGCCCCAGCATTTT. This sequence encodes CASRRQVSQPQHF.

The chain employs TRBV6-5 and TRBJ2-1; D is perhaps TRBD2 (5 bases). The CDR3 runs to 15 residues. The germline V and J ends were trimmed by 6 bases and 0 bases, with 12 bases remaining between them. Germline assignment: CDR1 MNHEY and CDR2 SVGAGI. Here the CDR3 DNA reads TGTGCCAGCAGACCGTCCGGGAACTCCTACAATGAGCAGTTCTTC. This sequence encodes CASRPSGNSYNEQFF.

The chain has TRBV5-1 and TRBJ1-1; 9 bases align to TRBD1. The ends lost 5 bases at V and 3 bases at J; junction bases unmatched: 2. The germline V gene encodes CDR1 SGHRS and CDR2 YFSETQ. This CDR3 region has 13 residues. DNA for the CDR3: TGCGCCAGCAGGAGGACAGGGGACACTGAAGCTTTCTTT. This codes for CASRRTGDTEAFF.

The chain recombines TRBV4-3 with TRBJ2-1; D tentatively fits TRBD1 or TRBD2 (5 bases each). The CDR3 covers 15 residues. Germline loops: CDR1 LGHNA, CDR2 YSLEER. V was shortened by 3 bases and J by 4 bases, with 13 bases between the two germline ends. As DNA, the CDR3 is TGCGCCAGCAGCCAGGGGAGAGGGACGTACAATGAGCAGTTCTTC. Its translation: CASSQGRGTYNEQFF.

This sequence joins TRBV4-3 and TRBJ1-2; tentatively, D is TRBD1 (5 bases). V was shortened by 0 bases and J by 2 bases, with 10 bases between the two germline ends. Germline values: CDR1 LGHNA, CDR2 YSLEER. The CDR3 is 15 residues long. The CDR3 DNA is TGCGCCAGCAGCCAAGATCAATGGGGCAACTATGGCTACACCTTC. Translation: CASSQDQWGNYGYTF.